These T cell receptor beta chains were read from a single sample in a study of blood T cell repertoires in COVID-19. Generated by immunoSEQ multiplex PCR, the TCRdb table keeps only in-frame clones and is missing some. The sample carries 200,000 to 250,000 clones, roughly 82% recorded once. Sample: peripheral blood. These receptors were collected from a man aged 45 to 65 with active or convalescent COVID-19. The CDR3 runs from the conserved cysteine through the conserved F or W. D genes are given only for firm matches. Clone size is shown for a subset of rows, as once, few, many or a class of expanded clone.

d_gene	v_gene	j_gene	abundance	CDR3aa	CDR3nt
-	TRBV29-1	TRBJ2-1	-	CSVAYPGLTYNEQFF	TGCAGCGTTGCTTACCCGGGACTGACGTACAATGAGCAGTTCTTC
-	TRBV27	TRBJ2-3	-	CASSHRLVPTDTQYF	TGTGCCAGCAGTCACCGACTAGTTCCCACAGATACGCAGTATTTT
-	TRBV28	TRBJ1-5	-	CASSTQGQPQHF	TGTGCCAGCAGTACACAGGGCCAGCCCCAGCATTTT
TRBD1	TRBV7-3	TRBJ2-1	-	CASRGEGQYYNEQFF	TGTGCCAGCAGGGGCGAGGGACAGTACTACAATGAGCAGTTCTTC
TRBD1	TRBV5-1	TRBJ1-1	-	CASSSGDRGMNTEAFF	TGCGCCAGCAGCTCGGGGGACAGGGGCATGAACACTGAAGCTTTCTTT
-	TRBV18	TRBJ1-1	-	CASSPPGSTEAFF	TGTGCCAGCTCACCCCCGGGGAGCACTGAAGCTTTCTTT
-	TRBV6-5	TRBJ2-7	-	CASNQPGTPIYEQYF	TGTGCCAGCAACCAACCCGGGACTCCCATCTACGAGCAGTACTTC
-	TRBV11-2	TRBJ2-7	-	CASSRGTAYEQYF	TGTGCCAGCAGCCGCGGGACCGCCTACGAGCAGTACTTC
-	TRBV28	TRBJ1-3	-	CASNGGPGYGNTIYF	TGTGCCAGCAACGGAGGACCCGGCTATGGAAACACCATATATTTT
-	TRBV19	TRBJ1-4	-	CASLPPTGEKLFF	TGTGCCAGTCTCCCTCCTACAGGGGAAAAACTGTTTTTT
-	TRBV7-2	TRBJ1-1	-	CASSPYGGHTEAFF	TGTGCCAGCAGCCCCTACGGGGGGCACACTGAAGCTTTCTTT
TRBD2	TRBV28	TRBJ2-1	-	CASSSSGGKAYNEQFF	TGTGCCAGCAGTTCCTCCGGGGGGAAGGCATACAATGAGCAGTTCTTC
-	TRBV4-1	TRBJ2-3	-	CASSQSSVPSTDTQYF	TGCGCCAGCAGCCAATCTAGCGTCCCAAGCACAGATACGCAGTATTTT
TRBD2	TRBV6-1	TRBJ2-3	-	CASSDLAGSTDTQYF	TGTGCCAGCAGTGACCTAGCGGGGAGCACAGATACGCAGTATTTT
TRBD1	TRBV24-1	TRBJ2-2	-	CATSGWTGRSGELFF	TGTGCCACCAGCGGGTGGACAGGACGGAGCGGGGAGCTGTTTTTT
TRBD2	TRBV4-3	TRBJ2-7	-	CASSQTSGGSYEQYF	TGCGCCAGCAGCCAAACTAGCGGGGGTTCCTACGAGCAGTACTTC
-	TRBV7-9	TRBJ1-2	-	CASSLEFHREDGYTF	TGTGCCAGCAGCTTAGAATTCCACAGGGAAGATGGCTACACCTTC
-	TRBV5-5	TRBJ2-1	-	CASSFEGGYDEQFF	TGTGCCAGCAGCTTCGAAGGGGGATACGATGAGCAGTTCTTC
-	TRBV30	TRBJ1-5	-	CAWSTRTARMGQPQHF	TGTGCCTGGAGTACCCGGACAGCAAGAATGGGTCAGCCCCAGCATTTT
-	TRBV11-2	TRBJ2-5	-	CASSLLHGGEYQETQYF	TGTGCCAGCAGCTTATTGCATGGTGGGGAGTACCAAGAGACCCAGTACTTC
-	TRBV5-4	TRBJ2-1	few	CASSLVSANEQFF	TGTGCCAGCAGCTTGGTCTCCGCGAATGAGCAGTTCTTC
-	TRBV28	TRBJ2-3	-	CASSLSNQRDTQYF	TGTGCCAGCAGTTTATCGAACCAGAGGGATACGCAGTATTTT
-	TRBV9	TRBJ2-1	-	CASSVATGSYNEQFF	TGTGCCAGCAGCGTCGCGACTGGCTCCTACAATGAGCAGTTCTTC
-	TRBV14	TRBJ1-1	-	CASSHSWEREAFF	TGTGCCAGCAGCCATTCCTGGGAAAGGGAGGCTTTCTTT
TRBD1	TRBV5-1	TRBJ1-6	-	CASSSFAQGALDSPLHF	TGCGCCAGCAGCTCTTTCGCCCAGGGGGCTTTGGATTCACCCCTCCACTTT
TRBD1	TRBV7-9	TRBJ1-2	-	CASSLGGGANYGYTF	TGTGCCAGCAGCTTAGGAGGGGGCGCTAACTATGGCTACACCTTC
TRBD1	TRBV28	TRBJ1-6	-	CASIVRDRDHSPLHF	TGTGCCAGCATAGTCAGGGACAGGGATCATTCACCCCTCCACTTT
-	TRBV7-2	TRBJ2-5	-	CASSLTVAETQYF	TGTGCCAGCAGCTTAACAGTTGCAGAGACCCAGTACTTC
-	TRBV29-1	TRBJ1-1	few	CSVDSRGETEAFF	TGCAGCGTTGATTCGCGGGGTGAAACTGAAGCTTTCTTT
TRBD2	TRBV5-1	TRBJ2-3	-	CASSPSWRGDTDTQYF	TGCGCCAGCAGTCCCTCTTGGCGGGGGGACACAGATACGCAGTATTTT
TRBD1	TRBV5-1	TRBJ1-6	few	CASSPGTGPGSPLHF	TGCGCCAGCAGCCCGGGGACAGGGCCTGGGTCACCCCTCCACTTT
TRBD2	TRBV7-8	TRBJ2-1	-	CASSFIAGVGNEQFF	TGTGCCAGCAGCTTCATAGCGGGAGTCGGAAATGAGCAGTTCTTC
-	TRBV7-9	TRBJ1-1	-	CASSLTLGGGAAFF	TGTGCCAGCAGTCTCACACTAGGGGGGGGAGCGGCTTTCTTT